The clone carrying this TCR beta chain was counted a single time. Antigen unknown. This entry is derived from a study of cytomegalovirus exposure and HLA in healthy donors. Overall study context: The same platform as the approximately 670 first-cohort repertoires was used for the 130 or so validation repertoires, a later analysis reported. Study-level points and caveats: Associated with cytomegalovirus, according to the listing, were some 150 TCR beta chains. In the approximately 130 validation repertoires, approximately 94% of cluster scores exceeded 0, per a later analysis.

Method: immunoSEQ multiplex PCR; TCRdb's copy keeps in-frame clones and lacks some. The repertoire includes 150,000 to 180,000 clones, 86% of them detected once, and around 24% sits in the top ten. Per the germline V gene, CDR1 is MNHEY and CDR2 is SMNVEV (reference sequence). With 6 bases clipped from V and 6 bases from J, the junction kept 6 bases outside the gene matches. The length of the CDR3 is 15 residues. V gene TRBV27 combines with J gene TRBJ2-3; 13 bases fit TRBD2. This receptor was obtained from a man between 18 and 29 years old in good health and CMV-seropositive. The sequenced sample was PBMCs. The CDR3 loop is CASRLAGGPLDTQYF. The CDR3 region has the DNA TGTGCCAGCAGACTAGCGGGAGGGCCCCTTGATACGCAGTATTTT.